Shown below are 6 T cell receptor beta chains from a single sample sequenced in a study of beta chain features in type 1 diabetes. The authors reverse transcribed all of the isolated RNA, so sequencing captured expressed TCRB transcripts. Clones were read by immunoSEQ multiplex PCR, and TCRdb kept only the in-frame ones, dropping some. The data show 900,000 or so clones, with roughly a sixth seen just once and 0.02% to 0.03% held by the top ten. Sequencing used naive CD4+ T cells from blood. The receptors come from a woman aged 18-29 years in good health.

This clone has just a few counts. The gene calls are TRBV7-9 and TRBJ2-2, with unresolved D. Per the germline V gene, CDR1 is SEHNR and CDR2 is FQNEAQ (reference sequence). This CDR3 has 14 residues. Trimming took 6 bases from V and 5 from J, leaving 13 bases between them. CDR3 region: CASRLFDKTGELFF. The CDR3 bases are TGTGCCAGCAGGCTGTTTGACAAAACCGGGGAGCTGTTTTTT.

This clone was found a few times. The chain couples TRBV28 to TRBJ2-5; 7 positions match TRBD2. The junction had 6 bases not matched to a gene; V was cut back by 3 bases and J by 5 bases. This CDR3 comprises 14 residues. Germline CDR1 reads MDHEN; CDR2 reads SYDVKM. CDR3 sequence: CASSFGGSFETQYF. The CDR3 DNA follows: TGTGCCAGCAGTTTCGGCGGGAGTTTCGAGACCCAGTACTTC.

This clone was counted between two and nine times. The CDR3 DNA reads as TGTGCCAGCAGCCCAGGGACCAACACCGGGGAGCTGTTTTTT. It codes for CASSPGTNTGELFF. V usage is TRBV7-9 and J usage is TRBJ2-2, with D perhaps given as TRBD1 or TRBD2 (5 bases each). The germline CDR1 and CDR2 sequences are SEHNR and FQNEAQ (reference sequence). Trimming left V 5 bases short and J 2 bases short, with 9 bases between. The CDR3 contains 14 residues.

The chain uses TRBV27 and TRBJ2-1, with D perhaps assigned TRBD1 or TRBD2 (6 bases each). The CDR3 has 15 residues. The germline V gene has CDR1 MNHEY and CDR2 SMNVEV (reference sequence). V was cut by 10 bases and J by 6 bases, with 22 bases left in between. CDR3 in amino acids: CATRRGGLTGNEQFF. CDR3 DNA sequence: TGTGCCACCAGGCGGGGCGGCCTGACAGGCAATGAGCAGTTCTTC.

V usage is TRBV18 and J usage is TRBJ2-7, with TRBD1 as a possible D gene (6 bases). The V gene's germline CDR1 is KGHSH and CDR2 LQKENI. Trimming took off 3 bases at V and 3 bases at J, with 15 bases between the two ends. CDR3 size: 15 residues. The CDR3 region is CASSPLNGQLYEQYF. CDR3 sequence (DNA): TGTGCCAGCTCACCGCTTAACGGACAGCTCTACGAGCAGTACTTC.

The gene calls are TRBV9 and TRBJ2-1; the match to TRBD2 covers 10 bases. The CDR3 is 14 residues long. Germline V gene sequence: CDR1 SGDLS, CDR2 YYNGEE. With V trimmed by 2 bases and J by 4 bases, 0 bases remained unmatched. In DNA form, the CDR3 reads TGTGCCAGCAGCGTTAGCGGGAGGTACAATGAGCAGTTCTTC. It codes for CASSVSGRYNEQFF.